The 32 T cell receptor beta chains below were found in one sample sequenced in a study of T cells after yellow fever vaccination. TCRdb used MiXCR to reprocess the 5' RACE reads, holding one entry per CDR3 protein. The sample records 70,000 or so distinct CDR3 sequences, 4.5% to 7.5% being singletons. The sample was CD4+ T cells sorted from PBMCs, taken roughly 14 days after the first yellow fever vaccination. The origin of the receptors is a man younger than 35 who received the YFV17D yellow fever vaccine.

This clonotype appeared many times. The CDR3 DNA follows: TGCGCCAGCAGAGATGGGCCAGGCGGCTCCTATGGCTACACCTTC. Amino acid sequence: CASRDGPGGSYGYTF. The chain links TRBV4-1 to TRBJ1-2; D remains ambiguous. This CDR3 spans 15 amino acids. Germline V gives CDR1 MGHRA, CDR2 YSYEKL. Trimming removed 6 bases at V and 4 bases at J, with 18 bases between.

This clonotype has a count of ten or more. J is TRBJ2-5 and V is TRBV7-2; TRBD1 matches at 8 bases. The junction had 12 bases not matched to a gene; V was cut back by 5 bases and J by 4 bases. CDR1 and CDR2 from the germline V gene are SGHTA and FQGNSA. CDR3 length: 16 residues. The CDR3 spells CASSTQSRGPGETQYF. The DNA of the CDR3 is TGTGCCAGCAGCACCCAAAGCAGGGGGCCGGGAGAGACCCAGTACTTC.

Ten or more counts support this clonotype. The genes are TRBV19 and TRBJ1-1; the D gene is possibly TRBD1 (6 bases). The germline V and J ends were trimmed by 5 bases and 2 bases, with 12 bases remaining between them. This CDR3 comprises 14 residues. CDR1 LNHDA and CDR2 SQIVND come from the germline V gene (reference sequence). This CDR3 is CASSVQGRNTEAFF. For the CDR3, the DNA is TGTGCCAGTAGTGTACAGGGTCGAAACACTGAAGCTTTCTTT.

This clonotype has only a few counts. This chain uses TRBV2 with TRBJ2-7; D is uncertain. Between the trimmed V and J ends, which lost 2 bases and 1 base, there was a span of 3 bases. Germline CDR1 SNHLY, CDR2 FYNNEI. CDR3 length equals 12 residues. Written as DNA, the CDR3 is TGTGCCAGCAGTGAACTGTCCTACGAGCAGTACTTC. Protein: CASSELSYEQYF.

The sample holds many counts of this clonotype. The rearrangement uses TRBV12-3 or TRBV12-4 and TRBJ2-7; D might be TRBD2 (5 bases). The CDR3 consists of 13 residues. V dropped 3 bases and J dropped 9 bases, with 15 bases sitting between them. This chain's CDR3 is CASSFSHLGGQYV. The DNA of the CDR3 is TGTGCCAGCAGTTTTTCTCACCTCGGAGGGCAGTACGTC.

The table lists this clonotype with many counts. This chain uses TRBV20-1 with TRBJ1-2; TRBD1 is a possible D gene (6 bases). CDR1 is DFQATT and CDR2 is SNEGSKA in the germline V gene (reference sequence). V was pared by 5 bases and J by 2 bases, with 6 bases between. CDR3 size: 11 residues. The CDR3 nucleotides read TGCAGTGCTGGGACAAACTATGGCTACACCTTC. This translates into CSAGTNYGYTF.

This clonotype was counted many times. The genes are TRBV12-3 or TRBV12-4 and TRBJ2-3; 11 positions match TRBD2. The CDR3 spans 16 residues. Trimming cost V 4 bases and J 3 bases; bases outside gene matches: 6. CDR3 sequence: CASSSVAGGLTDTQYF. CDR3 nucleotides: TGTGCCAGCAGTTCGGTAGCGGGGGGGCTGACAGATACGCAGTATTTT.

This clonotype was counted many times. The J gene is TRBJ2-3, the V gene TRBV9; 7 positions match TRBD2. The V gene's germline CDR1 is SGDLS and CDR2 YYNGEE. The CDR3 extends over 15 amino acids. V dropped 4 bases and J dropped 2; count of bases not matched to a gene: 7. CDR3 nucleotides: TGTGCCAGCAGCACCTCTAGCGGATACACAGATACGCAGTATTTT. Residues: CASSTSSGYTDTQYF.

This clonotype showed up many times. The V call is TRBV20-1, the J call TRBJ2-3; TRBD2 matches 12 bases. V was clipped by 1 base and J by 4 bases; unmatched bases: 3. Germline V gene sequence: CDR1 DFQATT, CDR2 SNEGSKA (reference sequence). CDR3 length equals 15 residues. CDR3 sequence (DNA): TGCAGTGCTAGAGCACTAGCGGGGGGATCAGATACGCAGTATTTT. Translating gives CSARALAGGSDTQYF.

At least ten counts were recorded for this clonotype. This chain uses TRBV10-1 with TRBJ2-3; 13 nucleotides match TRBD2. This CDR3 is built from 18 residues. Germline-derived CDR1 and CDR2 are WNHNN and SYGVQD (reference sequence). V lost 0 bases, J lost 4 bases, and 7 bases stayed unmatched. This chain's CDR3 is CASSESRTSGGGSDTQYF. DNA of the CDR3: TGCGCCAGCAGTGAGTCCCGGACTAGCGGGGGCGGCTCAGATACGCAGTATTTT.

This clonotype was recorded many times. This chain connects TRBV29-1 to TRBJ1-2; 9 positions match TRBD1. With 5 bases clipped from V and 8 bases from J, the junction kept 6 bases outside the gene matches. Germline lookup yields CDR1 SQVTM and CDR2 ANQGSEA. The CDR3 length is 12 residues. The CDR3 sequence: CSVSGTGYGYTF. Here the CDR3 DNA reads TGCAGCGTTTCTGGGACAGGGTACGGCTACACCTTC.

This clonotype was observed at least ten times. The CDR3 is CASSEWDSNQPQHF. CDR3 nucleotide sequence: TGTGCCAGCAGTGAATGGGATAGCAATCAGCCCCAGCATTTT. The chain uses TRBV2 and TRBJ1-5, with D unresolved. The ends were cut back, 2 bases at V and 0 bases at J, with 5 bases in the middle. The germline gives CDR1 SNHLY, CDR2 FYNNEI. The CDR3 length is 14 residues. The full variable domain, its missing parts supplied by reference TRBV2 and TRBJ1-5, is EPEVTQTPSHQVTQMGQEVILRCVPISNHLYFYWYRQILGQKVEFLVSFYNNEISEKSEIFDDQFSVERPDGSNFTLKIRSTKLEDSAMYFCASSEWDSNQPQHFGDGTRLSIL.

The table lists this clonotype with many counts. The chain is built from TRBV7-9 and TRBJ1-1; 8 bases map to TRBD1. Germline V lookup: CDR1 SEHNR, CDR2 FQNEAQ (reference sequence). This CDR3 contains 15 residues. V lost 5 bases, J lost 5 bases, and 10 bases stayed unmatched. CDR3: CASSTMTGVRTEAFF. CDR3 nucleotide sequence: TGTGCCAGCAGCACGATGACAGGGGTGAGGACTGAAGCTTTCTTT. Full variable domain (rest looked up from reference TRBV7-9 and TRBJ1-1): DTGVSQNPRHKITKRGQNVTFRCDPISEHNRLYWYRQTLGQGPEFLTYFQNEAQLEKSRLLSDRFSAERPKGSFSTLEIQRTEQGDSAMYLCASSTMTGVRTEAFFGQGTRLTVV.

Concerning this clonotype itself: A read error may be the cause here, since a much bigger clone is one base away. The V gene is TRBV24-1, the J gene TRBJ2-1; D is tentatively TRBD1 or TRBD2 (5 bases each). The V end lost 5 bases, the J end lost 4 bases, and 11 bases lay between the germline ends. Germline V gene data show CDR1 as KGHDR and CDR2 as SFDVKD. This CDR3 has 14 residues. The DNA for the CDR3 is TGTGCCACCAGTGTAGGGGAGAGTTACAATGAGCAGTTCTTC. Amino acids: CATSVGESYNEQFF.

There are many counts of this clonotype. The chain links TRBV7-8 to TRBJ1-1; no reliable D call. From germline, CDR1 is SGHVS and CDR2 FQNEAQ. The CDR3 is made up of 14 amino acids. V was shortened by 3 bases and J by 3 bases, with 11 bases between the two germline ends. The chain's CDR3 is CASSFRAVHTEAFF. The CDR3 region has the DNA TGTGCCAGCAGCTTTAGAGCAGTTCACACTGAAGCTTTCTTT.

This clonotype was seen at least ten times. The V and J genes are TRBV9 and TRBJ2-3, with D hard to call. Trimming took off 1 base at V and 2 bases at J, with 8 bases between the two ends. In germline, CDR1 is SGDLS, CDR2 YYNGEE. The CDR3 totals 14 residues. For the CDR3, the DNA is TGTGCCAGCAGCGTACAGGTTACCACAGATACGCAGTATTTT. Protein sequence: CASSVQVTTDTQYF.

This clonotype has at least ten counts. The V call is TRBV11-2, the J call TRBJ2-5; no firm D call. Trimming took 4 bases from V and 4 from J, leaving 10 bases between them. The germline V gene has CDR1 SGHAT and CDR2 FQNNGV. This CDR3 spans 13 amino acids. CDR3: CASSSTVGETQYF. The CDR3 coding sequence is TGTGCCAGCAGCTCAACAGTGGGAGAGACCCAGTACTTC. Supplemented by reference TRBV11-2 and TRBJ2-5, the full variable domain reads EAGVAQSPRYKIIEKRQSVAFWCNPISGHATLYWYQQILGQGPKLLIQFQNNGVVDDSQLPKDRFSAERLKGVDSTLKIQPAKLEDSAVYLCASSSTVGETQYFGPGTRLLVL.

This clonotype was counted many times. The chain has TRBV25-1 and TRBJ2-4, with D perhaps matching TRBD2 (7 bases). The CDR3 has 15 amino acids. V was shortened by 8 bases and J by 6 bases, with 20 bases between the two germline ends. CDR1 and CDR2 from the germline V gene are MGHDK and SYGVNS. Written as DNA, the CDR3 is TGTGCCAGCGAATCTTCAACAGGGAGGGGAAACATTCAGTACTTC. It translates to CASESSTGRGNIQYF. Variable domain in full (rest from reference TRBV25-1 and TRBJ2-4): EADIYQTPRYLVIGTGKKITLECSQTMGHDKMYWYQQDPGMELHLIHYSYGVNSTEKGDLSSESTVSRIRTEHFPLTLESARPSHTSQYLCASESSTGRGNIQYFGAGTRLSVL.

This clonotype was observed many times. The chain uses TRBV28 and TRBJ1-2, with D possibly matching TRBD1 (6 bases). Germline-derived CDR1 and CDR2 are MDHEN and SYDVKM. The ends were cut back, 9 bases at V and 4 bases at J, with 12 bases in the middle. This CDR3 spans 12 amino acids. This chain's CDR3 is CASHTGIYGYTF. The DNA of the CDR3 is TGTGCCAGTCATACAGGGATCTATGGCTACACCTTC.

This clonotype has at least ten counts. The rearrangement uses TRBV6-5 and TRBJ1-1; TRBD1 matches 10 bases. The CDR3 covers 15 residues. Germline V gene lookup returns CDR1 MNHEY and CDR2 SVGAGI. V lost 4 bases, J lost 0 bases, and 2 bases stayed unmatched. The CDR3 reads CASSWTGGLNTEAFF. In DNA form, the CDR3 reads TGTGCCAGCAGTTGGACAGGGGGTCTGAACACTGAAGCTTTCTTT.

Concerning this clonotype itself: This could be a read error, since a much larger clone is one nucleotide away. The rearrangement joins TRBV4-3 to TRBJ1-6; no firm D call. Trimming removed 4 bases from V and 2 bases from J, with 15 bases in between. CDR1 and CDR2 from the germline V gene are LGHNA and YSLEER. The CDR3 is 17 residues long. The CDR3 DNA is TGCGCCAGCAGCCGAGGACTGGGGAGAGCCTATAATTCACCCCTCCACTTT. Translated: CASSRGLGRAYNSPLHF.

This clonotype was observed many times. The genes are TRBV4-2 and TRBJ1-6; D is perhaps TRBD1 (5 bases). There are 15 residues in the CDR3. Trimming took 4 bases from V and 6 from J, leaving 13 bases between them. The germline gives CDR1 LGHNA, CDR2 YNFKEQ. The CDR3 protein is CASSPGGRINSPLHF. CDR3 sequence (DNA): TGTGCCAGCAGCCCGGGGGGTCGGATTAATTCACCCCTCCACTTT.

A few counts support this clonotype. The V and J genes are TRBV29-1 and TRBJ1-2; possible D gene TRBD1, 5 bases. Trimming took off 4 bases at V and 6 bases at J, with 15 bases between the two ends. This CDR3 is built from 13 residues. Per the germline V gene, CDR1 is SQVTM and CDR2 is ANQGSEA. CDR3 in amino acids: CSVGGDLKDGYTF. CDR3 coding DNA: TGCAGCGTTGGGGGGGATTTGAAGGATGGCTACACCTTC.

At least ten counts were recorded for this clonotype. The CDR3 loop reads CAISPGPYEQYV. In nucleotides, the CDR3 is TGTGCCATCAGCCCAGGCCCCTACGAGCAGTACGTC. This chain connects TRBV10-3 to TRBJ2-7, with D uncertain. This CDR3 comprises 12 residues. Looked up from germline, CDR1 is ENHRY and CDR2 is SYGVKD. V was clipped by 6 bases and J by 2 bases, with 8 bases between them.

This clonotype came up many times. The chain employs TRBV11-2 and TRBJ2-3; 9 bases map to TRBD2. Germline assignment: CDR1 SGHAT and CDR2 FQNNGV. The CDR3 totals 14 residues. The V and J ends lost 5 bases and 4 bases, in that order; junction bases with no gene match: 4. CDR3 sequence (DNA): TGTGCCAGCAGCCGCGGGGGGGCCTCAGATACGCAGTATTTT. This encodes CASSRGGASDTQYF.

This clonotype was recorded many times. The chain has TRBV6-2 or TRBV6-3 and TRBJ1-2; TRBD1 aligns across 7 bases. Germline CDR1 MNHEY, CDR2 SVGEGT. With V trimmed by 6 bases and J by 6 bases, 10 bases remained unmatched. The CDR3 runs 14 residues. DNA of the CDR3: TGTGCCAGCAGCTTCTTAGGGGGCGCGGATGGCTACACCTTC. Protein product: CASSFLGGADGYTF.

There are a few counts of this clonotype. This rearrangement joins TRBV6-1 to TRBJ1-2; D gene unclear. CDR3 length: 13 residues. V was cut by 8 bases and J by 6 bases, with 16 bases left in between. The germline CDR1 and CDR2 sequences are MNHNS and SASEGT. CDR3 DNA sequence: TGTGCCAGCTCATCCGAACTGTTTGATGGCTACACCTTC. This encodes CASSSELFDGYTF.

This clonotype has ten or more counts. The J gene is TRBJ1-2, the V gene TRBV12-3 or TRBV12-4, with D perhaps matching TRBD1 (6 bases). The CDR3 is 13 residues long. V was pared by 7 bases and J by 6 bases, with 15 bases between. CDR3 loop: CASKIRQADGYTF. CDR3 bases: TGTGCCAGCAAGATCCGACAGGCGGATGGCTACACCTTC.

This clonotype showed up many times. The chain employs TRBV5-4 and TRBJ2-2; tentatively, D is TRBD1 or TRBD2 (7 bases each). V was shortened by 6 bases and J by 6 bases, with 18 bases between the two germline ends. The CDR3 length is 15 residues. CDR1 and CDR2 (germline): SGHNT, YYREEE (reference sequence). The CDR3: CASTNMGGTAGELFF. The CDR3 DNA sequence: TGTGCCAGCACCAATATGGGGGGGACAGCCGGGGAGCTGTTTTTT.

This clonotype has a count of ten or more. The rearrangement joins TRBV12-3 or TRBV12-4 to TRBJ1-1; D unresolved. V dropped 6 bases and J dropped 3 bases, with 26 bases sitting between them. This CDR3 is 18 amino acids long. For the CDR3, the DNA is TGTGCCAGCAGCCCTCGGGTAGGGATTGAAAACGGGCACACTGAAGCTTTCTTT. Its protein is CASSPRVGIENGHTEAFF.

The table lists this clonotype with many counts. The chain is built from TRBV11-2 and TRBJ1-1; no clear D. Trimming pared 0 bases from V and 7 bases from J, leaving 9 bases between. This CDR3 has 13 amino acids. Germline V gene sequence: CDR1 SGHAT, CDR2 FQNNGV. The chain's CDR3 is CASSLDRHGEAFF. In DNA, the CDR3 is TGTGCCAGCAGCTTAGACCGCCACGGTGAAGCTTTCTTT.

The table lists this clonotype with many counts. The CDR3 reads CAIGLTSGGLQETQYF. The DNA of the CDR3 is TGTGCCATCGGACTAACTAGCGGGGGATTACAAGAGACCCAGTACTTC. The gene calls are TRBV10-3 and TRBJ2-5; 11 bases match TRBD2. J lost 2 bases, V lost 8 bases, and 10 bases had no gene match. The CDR3 loop spans 16 amino acids. The germline V gene encodes CDR1 ENHRY and CDR2 SYGVKD.